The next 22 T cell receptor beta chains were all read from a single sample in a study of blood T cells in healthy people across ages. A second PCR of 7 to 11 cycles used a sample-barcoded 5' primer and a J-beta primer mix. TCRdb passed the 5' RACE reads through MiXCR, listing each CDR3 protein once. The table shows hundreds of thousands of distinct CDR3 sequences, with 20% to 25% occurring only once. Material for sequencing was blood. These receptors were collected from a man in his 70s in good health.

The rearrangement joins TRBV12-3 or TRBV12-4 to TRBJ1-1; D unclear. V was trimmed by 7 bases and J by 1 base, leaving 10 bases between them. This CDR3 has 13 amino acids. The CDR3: CASTPPGNTEAFF. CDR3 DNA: TGTGCCAGCACCCCACCAGGGAACACTGAAGCTTTCTTT.

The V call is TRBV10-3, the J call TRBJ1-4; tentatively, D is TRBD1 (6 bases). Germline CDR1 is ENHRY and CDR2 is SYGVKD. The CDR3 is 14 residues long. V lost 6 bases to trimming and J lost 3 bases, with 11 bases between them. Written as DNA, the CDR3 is TGTGCCATCAGCCCGGGGGCGCCTAATGAAAAACTGTTTTTT. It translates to CAISPGAPNEKLFF.

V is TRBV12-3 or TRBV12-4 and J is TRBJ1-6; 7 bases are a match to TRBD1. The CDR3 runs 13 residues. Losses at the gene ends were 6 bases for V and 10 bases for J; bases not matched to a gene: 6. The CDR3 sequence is CASRPTGASPLHF. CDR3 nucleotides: TGTGCCAGCAGGCCCACAGGGGCCTCACCCCTCCACTTT.

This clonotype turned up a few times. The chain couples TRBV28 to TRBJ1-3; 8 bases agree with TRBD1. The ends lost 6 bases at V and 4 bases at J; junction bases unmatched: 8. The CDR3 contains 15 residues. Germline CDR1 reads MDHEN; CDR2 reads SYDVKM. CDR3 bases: TGTGCCAGCAGACCAGGGGGCGCGGAGGGAAACACCATATATTTT. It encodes CASRPGGAEGNTIYF.

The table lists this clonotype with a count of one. CDR3 in DNA: TGCAGTGCTAGAACCGGGACTAGCGGGAGTGTCTACGAGCAGTACTTC. As protein: CSARTGTSGSVYEQYF. V usage is TRBV20-1 and J usage is TRBJ2-5; TRBD2 aligns across 14 bases. With the DNA end fitting TRBJ2-7 better, the J assignment may be wrong. This CDR3 has 16 amino acids. CDR1 and CDR2 from the germline V gene are DFQATT and SNEGSKA (reference sequence).

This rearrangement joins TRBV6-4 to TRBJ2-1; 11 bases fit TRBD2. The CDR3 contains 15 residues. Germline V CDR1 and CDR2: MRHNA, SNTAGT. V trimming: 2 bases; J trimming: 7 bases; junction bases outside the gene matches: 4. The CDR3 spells CASSDLAGGFNEQFF. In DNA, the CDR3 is TGTGCCAGCAGTGACCTAGCGGGAGGTTTTAATGAGCAGTTCTTC.

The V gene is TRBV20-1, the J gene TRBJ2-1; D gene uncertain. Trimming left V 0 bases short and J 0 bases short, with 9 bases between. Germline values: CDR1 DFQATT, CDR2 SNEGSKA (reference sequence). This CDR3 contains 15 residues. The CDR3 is CSARDRNLSYNEQFF. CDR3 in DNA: TGCAGTGCTAGAGATCGAAACCTCTCCTACAATGAGCAGTTCTTC.

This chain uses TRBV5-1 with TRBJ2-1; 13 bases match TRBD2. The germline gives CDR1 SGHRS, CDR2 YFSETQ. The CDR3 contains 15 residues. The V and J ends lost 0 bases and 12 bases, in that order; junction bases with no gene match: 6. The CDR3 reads CASSLGLAGGSGQFF. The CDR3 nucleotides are TGCGCCAGCAGCTTGGGACTAGCGGGAGGATCGGGGCAGTTCTTC.

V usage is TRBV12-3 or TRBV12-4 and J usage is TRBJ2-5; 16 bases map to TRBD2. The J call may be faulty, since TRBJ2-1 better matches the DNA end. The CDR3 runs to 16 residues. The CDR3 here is CASSSGTSGRANEQFF. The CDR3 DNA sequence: TGTGCCAGCAGTTCAGGGACTAGCGGGAGGGCCAATGAGCAGTTCTTC.

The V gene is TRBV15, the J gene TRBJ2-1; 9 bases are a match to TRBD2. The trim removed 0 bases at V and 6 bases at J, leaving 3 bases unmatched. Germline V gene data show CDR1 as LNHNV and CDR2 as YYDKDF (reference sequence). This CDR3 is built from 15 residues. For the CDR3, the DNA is TGTGCCACCAGCAGAGATAGCGGGAGATTCAATGAGCAGTTCTTC. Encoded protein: CATSRDSGRFNEQFF. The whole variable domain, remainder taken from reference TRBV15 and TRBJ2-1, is DAMVIQNPRYQVTQFGKPVTLSCSQTLNHNVMYWYQQKSSQAPKLLFHYYDKDFNNEADTPDNFQSRRPNTSFCFLDIRSPGLGDTAMYLCATSRDSGRFNEQFFGPGTRLTVL.

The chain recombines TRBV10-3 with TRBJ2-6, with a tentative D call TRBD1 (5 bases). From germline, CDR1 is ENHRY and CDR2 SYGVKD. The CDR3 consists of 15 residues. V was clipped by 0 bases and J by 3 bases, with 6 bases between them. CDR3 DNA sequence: TGTGCCATCAGTGAGTCAGGGGTTGGGGCCAACGTCCTGACTTTC. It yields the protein CAISESGVGANVLTF.

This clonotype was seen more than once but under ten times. The CDR3 nucleotides read TGCGCCACTCAAACGGGACAGGGAAATTCACCCCTCCACTTT. This translates into CATQTGQGNSPLHF. The chain links TRBV10-2 to TRBJ1-6, with TRBD1 matching over 9 bases. Germline CDR1 WSHSY, CDR2 SAAADI. V lost 10 bases, J lost 7 bases, and 8 bases stayed unmatched. The CDR3 length is 14 residues.

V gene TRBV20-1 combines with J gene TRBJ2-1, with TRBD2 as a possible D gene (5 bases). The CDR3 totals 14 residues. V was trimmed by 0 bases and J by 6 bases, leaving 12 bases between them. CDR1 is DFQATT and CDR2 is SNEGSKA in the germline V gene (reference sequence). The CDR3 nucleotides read TGCAGTGCTAGAGAAGCGCGCGGGTTCAATGAGCAGTTCTTC. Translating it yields CSAREARGFNEQFF.

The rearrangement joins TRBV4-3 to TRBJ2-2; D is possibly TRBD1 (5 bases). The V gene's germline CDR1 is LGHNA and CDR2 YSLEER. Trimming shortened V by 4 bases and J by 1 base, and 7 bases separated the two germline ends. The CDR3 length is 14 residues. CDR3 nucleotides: TGCGCCAGCAGCCCAGACAGGAACACCGGGGAGCTGTTTTTT. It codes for CASSPDRNTGELFF.

Here the CDR3 reads CASSLTGRVLDTQYF. The CDR3 nucleotides are TGCGCCAGCAGCCTGACAGGGAGAGTATTGGATACGCAGTATTTT. The chain recombines TRBV5-1 with TRBJ2-3; 7 nucleotides match TRBD1. Germline V gene lookup returns CDR1 SGHRS and CDR2 YFSETQ. The CDR3 extends over 15 amino acids. Trimming cost V 4 bases and J 6 bases; bases outside gene matches: 11. The whole variable domain, remainder taken from reference TRBV5-1 and TRBJ2-3, is KAGVTQTPRYLIKTRGQQVTLSCSPISGHRSVSWYQQTPGQGLQFLFEYFSETQRNKGNFPGRFSGRQFSNSRSEMNVSTLELGDSALYLCASSLTGRVLDTQYFGPGTRLTVL.

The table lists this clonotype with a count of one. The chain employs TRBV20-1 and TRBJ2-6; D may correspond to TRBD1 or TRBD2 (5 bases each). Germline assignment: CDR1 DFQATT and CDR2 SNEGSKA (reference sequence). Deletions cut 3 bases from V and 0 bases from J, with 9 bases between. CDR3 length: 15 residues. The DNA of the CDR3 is TGCAGTGCTAGTGGGACGCTCTCTGGGGCCAACGTCCTGACTTTC. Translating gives CSASGTLSGANVLTF.

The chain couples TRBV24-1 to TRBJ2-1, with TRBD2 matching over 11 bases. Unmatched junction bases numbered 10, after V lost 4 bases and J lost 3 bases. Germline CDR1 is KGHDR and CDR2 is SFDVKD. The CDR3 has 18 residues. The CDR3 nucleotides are TGTGCCACCAGTGACCCCGGGACTAGCGGAAAGATCTACAATGAGCAGTTCTTC. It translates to CATSDPGTSGKIYNEQFF.

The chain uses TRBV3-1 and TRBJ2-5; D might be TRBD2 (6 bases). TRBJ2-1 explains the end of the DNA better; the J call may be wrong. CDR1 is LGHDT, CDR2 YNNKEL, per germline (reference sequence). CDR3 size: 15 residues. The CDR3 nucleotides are TGTGCCAGCAGCCCACCTACTAGCCGGGGCAATGAGCAGTTCTTC. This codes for CASSPPTSRGNEQFF.

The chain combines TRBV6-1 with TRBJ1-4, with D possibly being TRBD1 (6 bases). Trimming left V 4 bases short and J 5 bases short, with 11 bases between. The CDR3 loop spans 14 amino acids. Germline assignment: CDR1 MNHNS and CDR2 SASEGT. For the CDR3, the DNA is TGTGCCAGCAGTGTAGGACAGTCGAATGAAAAACTGTTTTTT. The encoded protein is CASSVGQSNEKLFF.

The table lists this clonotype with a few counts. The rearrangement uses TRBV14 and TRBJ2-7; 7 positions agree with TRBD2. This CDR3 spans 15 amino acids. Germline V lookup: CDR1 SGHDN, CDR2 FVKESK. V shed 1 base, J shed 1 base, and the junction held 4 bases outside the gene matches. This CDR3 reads CASSQVAGVSYEQYF. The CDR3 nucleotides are TGTGCCAGCAGCCAAGTCGCGGGAGTGTCCTACGAGCAGTACTTC.

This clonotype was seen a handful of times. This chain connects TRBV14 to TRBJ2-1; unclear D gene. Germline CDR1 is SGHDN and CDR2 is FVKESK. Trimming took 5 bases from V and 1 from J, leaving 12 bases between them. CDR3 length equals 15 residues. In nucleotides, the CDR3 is TGTGCCAGCAGCGCCCTGGGCGGTTCCTACAATGAGCAGTTCTTC. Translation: CASSALGGSYNEQFF.

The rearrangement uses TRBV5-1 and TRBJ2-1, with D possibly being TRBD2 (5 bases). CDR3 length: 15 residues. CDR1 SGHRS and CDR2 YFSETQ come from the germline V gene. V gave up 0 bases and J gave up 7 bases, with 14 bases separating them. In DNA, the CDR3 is TGCGCCAGCAGCTTGGCCCCGGGGATCGAAAATGAGCAGTTCTTC. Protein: CASSLAPGIENEQFF.